This TCR beta chain was obtained from a study of shared clonotypes between healthy human individuals (TCRdb year 2020). Context from the whole study: Two women and three men aged 18 to 49 years were included in the cohort. Different laboratories and diverse techniques were used to prepare libraries and sequence TCR repertoires, to increase sequencing depth and limit assay-specific biases. Per donor, three plates each were used for CD4 naive and CD4 memory, two for CD8 naive, and one for CD8 memory. Between about 0.8 and 9.5 billion PBMCs per donor were obtained by leukapheresis. The study deeply sequenced blood TCR repertoires of about five healthy adults to estimate repertoire size and the extent of clonotype sharing between individuals. What the work shows at the level of the full study, not this receptor alone: The small number of donors limited the genetic and exposure-history diversity represented. Sampling was limited to blood, and TCR repertoires in tissue likely differ from TCR repertoires in blood. Naive subsets generally had larger estimated clonotype richness than memory subsets. Pairwise subsampling led to the expectation that sequencing depth would affect the degree of clonotype sharing among donors. Compared with non-shared clonotypes, the clonotypes found in all four sorted-subset donors had higher generation probabilities. Even with the large sequencing depth, rarefaction of the sorted-subset datasets indicated that sequencing was incomplete. Across several donors, about 5.2% of naive CD4, roughly 3.3% of naive CD8, about 2% of memory CD4, and approximately 0.4% of memory CD8 clonotypes were shared.

Using the deep immunoSEQ assay, TCR CDR3 regions were amplified from genomic DNA by multiplex PCR. Extracted genomic DNA from each cell subset was distributed evenly across all wells of several immunoSEQ 96-well plates, and each plate was treated as a replicate. Each replicate PCR for sorted subsets received about 220 ng genomic DNA, equal to roughly 29,000 T cell genomes. The purified libraries were quantified using a Qubit 3.0 fluorometer, sized with a Bioanalyzer 2100, and then quantified again using the KAPA Library Quantification kit. Each immunoSEQ 96-well plate was sequenced on its own single-read 150-cycle Illumina NextSeq 550 flow cell. For the original study's pipeline: Because the immunoSEQ output held only junctional sequences and lacked quality scores, the filtering could not match the filtering applied to full-length reads. Sequences were annotated with PyIR, a Python wrapper for IgBLAST v1.9, and V/J genes and CDR3 were assigned using IMGT germline references. Reads were removed for weak V/J assignments (E-value above 1e-6), missing CDR3, stop codons, out-of-frame junctions, or ambiguous translated residues. V3J clonotypes were defined as sequences sharing the same inferred V gene, J gene, and CDR3 amino acid sequence. To compute the percentage overlap between repertoires, the number of shared unique clonotypes was divided by the size of the smaller repertoire. RTK rarefaction, the Chao1 estimator, and Recon v2.1 estimates of unobserved clonotypes were used to assess repertoire richness. Generation probabilities were computed with OLGA for all TCRbeta clonotypes obtained by the gDNA method from several donors. In its TCRdb copy, this immuneACCESS table keeps in-frame sequences only and misses some clones. Where compared with another copy, unresolved V genes explain less than half of these, and the others have no known cause. That table is the source of V, J and clone size, and D and trimming were worked out from the DNA. This sample holds about 2 million clones; approximately 94% were observed only once. The ten largest clones capture under 1.5% of the sample.

As to this clone: Its antigen target is currently unknown. Base-call qualities are not available, and no considerably larger clone is one nucleotide away.

CD8 naive samples consisted of CD45RO-negative cells that were positively selected for CCR7, yielding a CD45RA+CCR7+ population without TemRA cells. The donors were healthy, HIV-negative adults with no recently reported acute infections or vaccinations. All donors were Caucasian adults living in Nashville, Tennessee, USA. After blood collection by leukapheresis, PBMCs were isolated using Ficoll-Histopaque density gradient centrifugation and then cryopreserved in the vapor phase of liquid nitrogen. Analytical flow cytometry was used to check the purity and quantity of each magnetically sorted T cell population. Each sorted fraction had its genomic DNA isolated and then quantified by UV absorbance on a Nanodrop 2000c. Sequenced: naive CD8+ T cells sorted from blood. The meaning of the sample's cell subset or site label: CD45RA+CCR7+. The sequence came from a young man in good health.

The CDR3 loop reads CASSEGGARGTNEKLFF. The DNA reads TGTGCCAGCAGTGAAGGCGGGGCCCGGGGGACTAATGAAAAACTGTTTTTT. The chain couples TRBV2 to TRBJ1-4, and TRBD1 may be the D gene, going by 5 matching bases. Via the germline V gene, CDR1 is SNHLY and CDR2 FYNNEI. The CDR3, from cysteine to phenylalanine, totals 17 residues. This entry keeps only the CDR3 DNA: 51 bases, framed from base 1. V drops 1 base and J drops 2 bases, leaving 14 bases in between.